Included here is one T cell receptor (beta chain) sequence, with context. What it binds is not known. The junction had 4 bases not matched to a gene; V was cut back by 6 bases and J by 2 bases. The CDR3 is 13 residues long. Germline values: CDR1 WSHSY, CDR2 SAAADI. This sample was included in a study of graft-versus-host responses after intestinal transplantation. General study findings and limits: Declines in HvG clones occurring early post-transplant were associated with peak circulating GvH clone levels.

Profiling relied on immunoSEQ multiplex PCR, and the TCRdb table lists in-frame clones only, not all of them. The table shows tens of thousands of clones, with about 90% occurring only once. Sequences were derived from unstimulated CD4+ T cells sorted from spleen or lymph node cells, sampled before transplant. This TCR came from a human donor who was the organ donor for an intestinal transplant. The gene calls are TRBV10-2 and TRBJ2-7; 7 bases align to TRBD1. The CDR3 DNA sequence: TGCGCCAGCAGGGGGACAGTTGCCTACGAGCAGTACTTC. Its translation is CASRGTVAYEQYF.